Below, 2 T cell receptor beta chains from the same sample are listed, as sequenced in a study of blood T cell repertoires in COVID-19. Clones were sequenced by immunoSEQ multiplex PCR, and TCRdb holds only the in-frame ones, with some missing. The sample has 250,000 or so clones; around nine tenths are singletons. The sequenced material came from PBMCs or T cells enriched from blood (not recorded which). The receptors were gathered from a man in his forties who had recovered from COVID-19.

This clone has ten or more counts. This rearrangement joins TRBV6-5 to TRBJ2-1; 9 bases are a match to TRBD2. This CDR3 spans 13 amino acids. Germline V CDR1 and CDR2: MNHEY, SVGAGI. After removal of 6 bases from V and 9 bases from J, the junction contained 6 bases not matched to a gene. CDR3: CASRFSGGLEQFF. In DNA, the CDR3 is TGTGCCAGCAGATTTAGCGGGGGACTTGAGCAGTTCTTC.

The CDR3 protein is CASSPLQQQGTYGYTF. In nucleotides, the CDR3 is TGTGCCAGCTCACCACTCCAACAACAGGGGACCTATGGCTACACCTTC. The rearrangement uses TRBV18 and TRBJ1-2; 7 bases agree with TRBD1. Germline loops: CDR1 KGHSH, CDR2 LQKENI. V lost 1 base, J lost 4 bases, and 9 bases stayed unmatched. This CDR3 is 16 amino acids long.